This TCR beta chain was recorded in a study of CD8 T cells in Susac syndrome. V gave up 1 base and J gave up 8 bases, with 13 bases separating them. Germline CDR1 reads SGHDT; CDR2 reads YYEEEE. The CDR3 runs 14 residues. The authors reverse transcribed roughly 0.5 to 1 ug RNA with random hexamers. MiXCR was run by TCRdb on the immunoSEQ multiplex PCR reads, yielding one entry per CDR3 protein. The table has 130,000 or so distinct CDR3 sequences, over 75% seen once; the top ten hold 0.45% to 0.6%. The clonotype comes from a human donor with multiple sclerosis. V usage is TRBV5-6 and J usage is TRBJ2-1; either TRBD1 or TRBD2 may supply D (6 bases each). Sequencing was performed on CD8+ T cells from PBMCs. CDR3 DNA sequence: TGTGCCAGCAGCTTGACGTCGGGGGCATATGAGCAGTTCTTC. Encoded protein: CASSLTSGAYEQFF.